This T cell receptor beta chain is drawn from a study of monozygotic twins with inflammatory bowel disease. The CDR3 totals 12 residues. Looked up from germline, CDR1 is SQVTM and CDR2 is ANQGSEA. The authors isolated total RNA from whole blood without sorting T cells. From the 5' RACE reads, TCRdb lists one entry per CDR3 protein and no DNA. This table holds a few hundred thousand distinct CDR3 sequences. This rearrangement joins TRBV29-1 to TRBJ1-5; the D call of TRBD1 rests on TCRdb alone, since no DNA is present to check it. The sequenced sample was blood. The clonotype was recovered from a human donor with ulcerative colitis or Crohn's disease, or a healthy co-twin of an affected twin (not recorded which). The chain's CDR3 is CSGGQSGQPQHF.